This TCR beta chain was profiled in a study of shared clonotypes between healthy human individuals (dated by TCRdb to about 2020). About the investigation overall: Three men and two women, aged 18 to 49 years, made up the cohort. For each donor, CD4 naive and CD4 memory were each given three plates, CD8 naive was given two plates, and CD8 memory was given one plate. To estimate repertoire size and how much clonotype sharing occurs between individuals, the study deeply sequenced the blood TCR repertoires of about five healthy adults. Different laboratories and diverse techniques were used to prepare libraries and sequence TCR repertoires, to increase sequencing depth and limit assay-specific biases. Per donor, leukapheresis produced somewhere between about 0.9 and 9 billion PBMCs.

The full study reports these points: When a handful of donors were compared, the shared fraction of clonotypes was about 5.2% for naive CD4, 3% to 4% for naive CD8, 2.3% for memory CD4, and 0.4% for memory CD8. Compared with non-shared clonotypes, the clonotypes found in all four sorted-subset donors had higher generation probabilities. Sampling was restricted to blood, and TCR repertoires in tissue are likely to differ from TCR repertoires in blood. Even with the large sequencing depth, rarefaction of the sorted-subset datasets indicated that sequencing was incomplete. Naive subsets generally had larger estimated clonotype richness than memory subsets did. The small number of donors limited the genetic and exposure-history diversity represented. Based on pairwise subsampling, the degree of clonotype sharing among donors was expected to be affected by sequencing depth.

CDR1 SGHRS and CDR2 YFSETQ were looked up in the germline V gene. The CDR3 numbers 14 residues from cysteine through phenylalanine. The retained sequence is limited to the CDR3, 42 bases, with the frame set at the first base. V is reduced by 5 bases and J by 2 bases, leaving a spacing of 12 bases between them. The donors were healthy, HIV-negative adults who had no recently reported acute infections or vaccinations. Every donor was a Caucasian adult living in Nashville, Tennessee, USA. CD4+ T cells were enriched by magnetic negative selection, after which naive cells were positively selected on CD45RA and the negative fraction was taken as the memory subset. Blood was obtained by leukapheresis, after which PBMCs were separated by Ficoll-Histopaque density gradient centrifugation and cryopreserved in liquid nitrogen vapor phase. Purity and quantity of every magnetically sorted T cell population were checked by analytical flow cytometry. Genomic DNA was isolated from each sorted fraction and quantified by UV absorbance on a Nanodrop 2000c.

To note about this clone: The antigen it recognizes is unknown. No base quality values were provided; no much bigger clone lies one nucleotide off.

Using the deep immunoSEQ assay, multiplex PCR amplified TCR CDR3 regions from genomic DNA. Extracted genomic DNA from each cell subset was distributed evenly across all wells of several immunoSEQ 96-well plates, and each plate was treated as a replicate. For sorted subsets, about 200 ng genomic DNA, equal to 30,000 or so T cell genomes, was loaded into each replicate PCR. The purified libraries were quantified using a Qubit 3.0 fluorometer, sized with a Bioanalyzer 2100, and then quantified again using the KAPA Library Quantification kit. Each immunoSEQ 96-well plate was sequenced on its own single-read 150-cycle Illumina NextSeq 550 flow cell. On the study's bioinformatics: The immunoSEQ output contained only junctional sequences without quality scores, so filtering could not match that applied to full-length reads. Sequences were annotated with PyIR, a Python wrapper for IgBLAST v1.9, and V/J genes and CDR3 were assigned using IMGT germline references. Reads were filtered out if the reads had weak V/J assignments (E-value above 1e-6), no CDR3, stop codons, out-of-frame junctions, or ambiguous translated residues. A V3J clonotype was defined by an identical inferred V gene, J gene, and CDR3 amino acid sequence. The percentage overlap between two repertoires was calculated by dividing the number of shared unique clonotypes by the size of the smaller repertoire. Richness of each repertoire was evaluated using RTK rarefaction, the Chao1 estimator, and Recon v2.1 estimates of unobserved clonotypes. For all TCRbeta clonotypes obtained by the gDNA method from four donors, generation probabilities were computed with OLGA. As stored in TCRdb, this immuneACCESS dataset retains in-frame rearrangements with V and J assigned. A fraction of the clones does not appear; measured against another copy, unresolved V genes explain less than half of the discrepancy, and the remainder lacks a known reason. D and trimming come from the DNA, and the V and J calls and clone size come from that table. In all, the sample holds around 330,000 clones, and roughly 70% of those were seen once. Approximately 10% of the sample is held by the ten biggest clonotypes.

The origin of this receptor is a man aged 25 to 40 in good health. Material: memory CD4+ T cells sorted from blood. The cell subset or site label for this specimen denotes: CD45RA-negative fraction. The sequence links TRBV5-1 to TRBJ2-3, with no D gene named confidently. The nucleotide sequence is given as TGCGCCAGCAGTTATACGGACCTCACAGATACGCAGTATTTT. This sequence encodes CASSYTDLTDTQYF. The entire variable domain, with the stretches around the CDR3 drawn from the reference TRBV5-1 and TRBJ2-3 proteins, is KAGVTQTPRYLIKTRGQQVTLSCSPISGHRSVSWYQQTPGQGLQFLFEYFSETQRNKGNFPGRFSGRQFSNSRSEMNVSTLELGDSALYLCASSYTDLTDTQYFGPGTRLTVL.